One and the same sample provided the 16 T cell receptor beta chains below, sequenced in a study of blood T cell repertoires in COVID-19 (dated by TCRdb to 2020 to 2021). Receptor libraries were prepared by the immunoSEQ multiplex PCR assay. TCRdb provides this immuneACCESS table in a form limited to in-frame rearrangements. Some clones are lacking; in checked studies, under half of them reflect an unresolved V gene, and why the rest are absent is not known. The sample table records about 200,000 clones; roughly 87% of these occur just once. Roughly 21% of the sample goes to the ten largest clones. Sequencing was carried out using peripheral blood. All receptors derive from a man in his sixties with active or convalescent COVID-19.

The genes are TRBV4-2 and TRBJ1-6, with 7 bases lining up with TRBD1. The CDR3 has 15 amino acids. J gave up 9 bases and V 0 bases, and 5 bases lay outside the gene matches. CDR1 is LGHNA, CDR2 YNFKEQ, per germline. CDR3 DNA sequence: TGTGCCAGCAGCCAAGATGGACAGGCTACTTCACCCCTCCACTTT. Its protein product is CASSQDGQATSPLHF.

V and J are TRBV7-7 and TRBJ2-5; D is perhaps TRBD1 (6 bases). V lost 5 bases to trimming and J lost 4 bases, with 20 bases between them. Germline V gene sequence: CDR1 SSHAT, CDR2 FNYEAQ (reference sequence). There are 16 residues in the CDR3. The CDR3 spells CASSPGDIIQGETQYF. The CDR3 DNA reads TGTGCCAGCAGCCCCGGGGACATCATCCAGGGAGAGACCCAGTACTTC.

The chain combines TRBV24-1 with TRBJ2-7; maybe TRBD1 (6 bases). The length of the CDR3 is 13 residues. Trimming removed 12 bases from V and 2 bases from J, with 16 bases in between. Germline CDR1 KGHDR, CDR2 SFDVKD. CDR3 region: CASTENRAYEQYF. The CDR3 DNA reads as TGTGCCTCCACGGAGAACAGGGCCTACGAGCAGTACTTC.

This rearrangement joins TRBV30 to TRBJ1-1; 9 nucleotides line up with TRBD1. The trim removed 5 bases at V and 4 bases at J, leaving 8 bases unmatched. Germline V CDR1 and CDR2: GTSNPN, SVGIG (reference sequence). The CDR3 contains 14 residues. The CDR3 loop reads CAWEGTGKGTEAFF. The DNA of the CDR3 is TGTGCCTGGGAAGGGACAGGGAAAGGCACTGAAGCTTTCTTT.

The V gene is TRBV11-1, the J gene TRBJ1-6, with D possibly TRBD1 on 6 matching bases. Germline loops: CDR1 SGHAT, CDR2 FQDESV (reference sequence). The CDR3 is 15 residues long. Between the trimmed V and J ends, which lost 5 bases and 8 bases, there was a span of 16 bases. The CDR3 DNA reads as TGTGCCAGCAGCCCGGACAGAGCTGCGGATTCACCCCTCCACTTT. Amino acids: CASSPDRAADSPLHF.

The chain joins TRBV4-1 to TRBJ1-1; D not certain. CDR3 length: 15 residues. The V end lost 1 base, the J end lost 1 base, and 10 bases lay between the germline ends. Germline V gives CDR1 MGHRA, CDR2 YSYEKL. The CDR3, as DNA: TGCGCCAGCAGCCAAGCGGGGAGGGAGAACACTGAAGCTTTCTTT. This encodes CASSQAGRENTEAFF.

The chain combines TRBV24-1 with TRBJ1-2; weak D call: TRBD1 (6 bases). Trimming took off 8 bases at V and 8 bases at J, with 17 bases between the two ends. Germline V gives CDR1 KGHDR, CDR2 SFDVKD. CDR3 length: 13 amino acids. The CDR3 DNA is TGTGCCACCAACCTACATACAGGGAACGGCTACACCTTC. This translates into CATNLHTGNGYTF.

The CDR3 sequence: CASTGREAIEAFF. CDR3 nucleotides: TGCGCCAGCACCGGCAGGGAAGCCATTGAAGCTTTCTTT. This chain uses TRBV23-1 with TRBJ1-1, with D possibly TRBD1 on 5 matching bases. TRBV23-1 is treated as an ORF (open reading frame) with a function not yet certain. This CDR3 has 13 amino acids. The ends were cut back, 7 bases at V and 7 bases at J, with 16 bases in the middle.

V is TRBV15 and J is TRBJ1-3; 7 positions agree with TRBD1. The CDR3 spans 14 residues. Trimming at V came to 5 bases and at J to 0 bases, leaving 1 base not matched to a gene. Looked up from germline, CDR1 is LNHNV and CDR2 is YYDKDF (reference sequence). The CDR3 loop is CATSGQVSGNTIYF. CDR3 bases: TGTGCCACCAGCGGACAGGTCTCTGGAAACACCATATATTTT.

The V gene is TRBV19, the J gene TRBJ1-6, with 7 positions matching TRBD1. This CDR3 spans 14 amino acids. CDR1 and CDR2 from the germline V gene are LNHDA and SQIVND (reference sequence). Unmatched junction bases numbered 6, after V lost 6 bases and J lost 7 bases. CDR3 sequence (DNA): TGTGCCAGTAGCCGACAGGGCCCCAATTCACCCCTCCACTTT. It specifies CASSRQGPNSPLHF.

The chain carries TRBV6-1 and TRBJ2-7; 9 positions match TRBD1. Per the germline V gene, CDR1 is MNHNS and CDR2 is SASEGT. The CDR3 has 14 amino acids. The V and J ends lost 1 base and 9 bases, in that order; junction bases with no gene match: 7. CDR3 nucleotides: TGTGCCAGCAGTGAAGGGGGACAGGGTAAAGGGCAGTACTTC. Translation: CASSEGGQGKGQYF.

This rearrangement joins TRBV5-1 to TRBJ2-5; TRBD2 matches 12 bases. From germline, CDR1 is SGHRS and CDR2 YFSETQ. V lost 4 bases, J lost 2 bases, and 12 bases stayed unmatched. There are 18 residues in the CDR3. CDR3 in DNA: TGCGCCAGCAGCACCGGACTAGCGGGGTCTCTGGGGCAAGAGACCCAGTACTTC. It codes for CASSTGLAGSLGQETQYF. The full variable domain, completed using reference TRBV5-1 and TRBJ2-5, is KAGVTQTPRYLIKTRGQQVTLSCSPISGHRSVSWYQQTPGQGLQFLFEYFSETQRNKGNFPGRFSGRQFSNSRSEMNVSTLELGDSALYLCASSTGLAGSLGQETQYFGPGTRLLVL.

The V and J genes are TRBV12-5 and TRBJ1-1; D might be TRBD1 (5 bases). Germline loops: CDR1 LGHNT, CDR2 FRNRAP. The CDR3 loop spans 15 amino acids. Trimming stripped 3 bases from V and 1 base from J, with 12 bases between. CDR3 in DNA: TGTGCTAGTGGTTTTCCCCTAACAGGGAACACTGAAGCTTTCTTT. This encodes CASGFPLTGNTEAFF.

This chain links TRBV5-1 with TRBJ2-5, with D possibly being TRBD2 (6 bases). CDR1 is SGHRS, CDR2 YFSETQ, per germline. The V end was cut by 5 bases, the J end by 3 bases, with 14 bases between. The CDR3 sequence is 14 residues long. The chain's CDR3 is CASRPLEREETQYF. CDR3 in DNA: TGCGCCAGCAGACCTCTTGAGCGGGAAGAGACCCAGTACTTC.

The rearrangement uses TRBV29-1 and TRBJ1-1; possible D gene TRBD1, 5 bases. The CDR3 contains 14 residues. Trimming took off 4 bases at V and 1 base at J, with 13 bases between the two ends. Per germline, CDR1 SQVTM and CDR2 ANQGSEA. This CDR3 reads CSVAVEGKNTEAFF. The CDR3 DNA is TGCAGCGTTGCTGTGGAGGGGAAGAACACTGAAGCTTTCTTT. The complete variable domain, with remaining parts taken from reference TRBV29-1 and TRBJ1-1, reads SAVISQKPSRDICQRGTSLTIQCQVDSQVTMMFWYRQQPGQSLTLIATANQGSEATYESGFVIDKFPISRPNLTFSTLTVSNMSPEDSSIYLCSVAVEGKNTEAFFGQGTRLTVV.

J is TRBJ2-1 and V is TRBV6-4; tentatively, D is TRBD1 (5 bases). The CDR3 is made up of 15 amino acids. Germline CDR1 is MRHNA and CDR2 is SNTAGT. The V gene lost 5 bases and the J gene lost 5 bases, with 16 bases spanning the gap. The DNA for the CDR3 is TGTGCCAGCAGTAAGGGGTCTTCAGGCGACAATGAGCAGTTCTTC. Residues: CASSKGSSGDNEQFF.